This TCR beta chain came from a study of T cell changes during pregnancy in multiple sclerosis. The CDR3 has 18 residues. Produced via immunoSEQ multiplex PCR; TCRdb's table is partial and in-frame only. The table lists tens of thousands of clones, more than 80% of them singletons. This chain joins TRBV12-2 and TRBJ2-5; TRBD2 is taken as the D call from the table, unchecked against the DNA. TRBV12-2 is given as a pseudogene. Sequenced here: peripheral blood, sampled in the second trimester of pregnancy. This TCR was recovered from a female donor with multiple sclerosis, enrolled in a pregnancy study. The DNA for the CDR3 is TGTGCAAGTCGCTTAGAGGAGAGGCGTGGGGGGGTTGAAGAGACCCAGTACTTC. It yields the protein CASRLEERRGGVEETQYF.